The 9 T cell receptor beta chains below were found in one sample sequenced in a study of blood T cell repertoires in COVID-19 (dated by TCRdb to 2019 to 2021). The receptor library was made with the immunoSEQ multiplex PCR assay. As stored in TCRdb, this immuneACCESS dataset retains in-frame rearrangements with V and J assigned. A fraction of the clones does not appear; measured against another copy, unresolved V genes explain less than half of the discrepancy, and the remainder lacks a known reason. Here the sample has fewer than 250,000 clones; about 83% occur a single time. The biggest ten clones account for about 2.5% of the sample. Sequencing used peripheral blood. The receptors stem from a woman in her 40s with active or convalescent COVID-19.

The rearrangement joins TRBV30 to TRBJ2-3, with 13 positions matching TRBD2. The trim removed 1 base at V and 7 bases at J, leaving 2 bases unmatched. The CDR3 runs to 14 residues. Germline V gene data show CDR1 as GTSNPN and CDR2 as SVGIG (reference sequence). CDR3 nucleotide sequence: TGTGCCTGGAGTGAGGGACTAGCGGGGAATACGCAGTATTTT. Protein sequence: CAWSEGLAGNTQYF.

The CDR3 here is CASSFNVRTGRHGYTF. The CDR3 DNA sequence: TGTGCCAGCAGCTTTAATGTCCGGACAGGGAGGCATGGCTACACCTTC. V usage is TRBV11-3 and J usage is TRBJ1-2; the match to TRBD1 covers 8 bases. This CDR3 region has 16 residues. Looked up from germline, CDR1 is SGHNT and CDR2 is YENEEA. V lost 3 bases, J lost 6 bases, and 12 bases stayed unmatched.

CDR3 sequence: CATRGGRTSGDLSAYNEQFF. CDR3 DNA: TGTGCCACCAGAGGGGGTCGGACTAGCGGGGACTTATCCGCCTACAATGAGCAGTTCTTC. The chain is built from TRBV24-1 and TRBJ2-1; 12 nucleotides align to TRBD2. The germline V gene encodes CDR1 KGHDR and CDR2 SFDVKD. The ends lost 7 bases at V and 2 bases at J; junction bases unmatched: 17. The CDR3 sequence is 20 residues long.

The V gene is TRBV3-1 (or the pseudogene TRBV3-2), the J gene TRBJ1-2, with TRBD1 as a possible D gene (5 bases). The CDR3 totals 13 residues. Trimming stripped 0 bases from V and 8 bases from J, with 10 bases between. CDR1 is LGHDT, CDR2 YNNKEL, per germline (reference sequence). CDR3 sequence (DNA): TGTGCCAGCAGCCAAGACCCAGGGCGGGGCTACACCTTC. Its protein product is CASSQDPGRGYTF.

This clone was observed a few times. One junction end does not reproduce the germline sequence, and a read error may be involved. V and J are TRBV20-1 and TRBJ2-7; perhaps TRBD1 as D (6 bases). CDR1 is DFQATT and CDR2 is SNEGSKA in the germline V gene (reference sequence). This CDR3 contains 11 residues. The CDR3 sequence is CSARANRVISF. In nucleotides, the CDR3 is TGCAGTGCTAGAGCCAACAGGGTAATAAGCTTC.

The chain combines TRBV6-6 with TRBJ1-1; D unresolved. The CDR3 length is 13 residues. From germline, CDR1 is MNHNY and CDR2 SVGAGI (reference sequence). The ends were cut back, 3 bases at V and 1 base at J, with 6 bases in the middle. The DNA of the CDR3 is TGTGCCAGCAGTTATTTTCGGAACACTGAAGCTTTCTTT. Its protein product is CASSYFRNTEAFF.

This clone was seen a handful of times. This chain links TRBV28 with TRBJ2-2, with 14 bases aligning to TRBD2. The germline V gene encodes CDR1 MDHEN and CDR2 SYDVKM. V lost 5 bases and J lost 3; bases outside the gene matches: 5. The CDR3 totals 17 residues. CDR3 in DNA: TGTGCCAGCAGTAGGAGACTAGCGGGGGGGCACACCGGGGAGCTGTTTTTT. It encodes CASSRRLAGGHTGELFF.

This clone was counted once. The rearrangement links TRBV6-6 to TRBJ1-5, with D possibly being TRBD1 (6 bases). Trimming took 6 bases from V and 2 from J, leaving 14 bases between them. Germline-derived CDR1 and CDR2 are MNHNY and SVGAGI (reference sequence). The CDR3 extends over 15 amino acids. The CDR3 here is CASRPQGAGNQPQHF. CDR3 bases: TGTGCCAGCAGGCCACAGGGCGCTGGCAATCAGCCCCAGCATTTT.

The chain combines TRBV5-4 with TRBJ2-7; TRBD1 agrees at 7 bases. Germline CDR1 reads SGHNT; CDR2 reads YYREEE (reference sequence). CDR3 size: 13 residues. Losses at the gene ends were 3 bases for V and 0 bases for J; bases not matched to a gene: 0. The CDR3 protein is CASSWDSSYEQYF. The CDR3 DNA reads TGTGCCAGCAGCTGGGACAGCTCCTACGAGCAGTACTTC.